A single sample gave rise to the 20 T cell receptor beta chains below, sequenced in a study of blood T cell repertoires in COVID-19. Generated by immunoSEQ multiplex PCR, the TCRdb table keeps only in-frame clones and is missing some. The profile shows roughly 190,000 clones, about four fifths of them singletons. The sequenced sample was PBMCs or T cells enriched from blood (not recorded which). The origin of the receptors is a young woman who had been exposed to COVID-19.

The chain employs TRBV5-1 and TRBJ2-2; D not certain. From germline, CDR1 is SGHRS and CDR2 YFSETQ. This CDR3 spans 15 amino acids. Deletions cut 4 bases from V and 0 bases from J, with 10 bases between. The CDR3 region is CASSTFAANTGELFF. The CDR3 DNA reads as TGCGCCAGCAGCACTTTCGCGGCGAACACCGGGGAGCTGTTTTTT.

This clone appeared a few times. The chain has TRBV19 and TRBJ1-5; D ambiguous. CDR1 and CDR2 from the germline V gene are LNHDA and SQIVND (reference sequence). The V end was cut by 5 bases, the J end by 9 bases, with 11 bases between. The CDR3 sequence is 12 residues long. The CDR3 spells CASSPRERPQHF. CDR3 in DNA: TGTGCCAGTAGTCCTCGGGAGCGGCCCCAGCATTTT.

This chain connects TRBV5-1 to TRBJ1-1; possible D gene TRBD1, 5 bases. This CDR3 comprises 14 residues. The germline V gene has CDR1 SGHRS and CDR2 YFSETQ. The V end lost 0 bases, the J end lost 0 bases, and 6 bases lay between the germline ends. The CDR3 DNA follows: TGCGCCAGCAGCTTGGGGGGCATGAACACTGAAGCTTTCTTT. As protein: CASSLGGMNTEAFF.

The rearrangement uses TRBV7-8 and TRBJ2-3, with a weak D call TRBD2 (7 bases). The germline V gene encodes CDR1 SGHVS and CDR2 FQNEAQ. V lost 0 bases and J lost 1, with 14 bases in between. The CDR3 is 17 residues long. As DNA, the CDR3 is TGTGCCAGCAGCTTAGCGCGTTGGCGGGGGCGCACAGATACGCAGTATTTT. Translation gives CASSLARWRGRTDTQYF.

The chain is built from TRBV7-2 and TRBJ2-1; D is uncertain. The CDR3 runs to 15 residues. With 6 bases removed from V and 5 bases from J, the gap between germline ends came to 17 bases. CDR1 SGHTA and CDR2 FQGNSA come from the germline V gene. CDR3 in amino acids: CASSLRPKTNNEQFF. The DNA of the CDR3 is TGTGCCAGCAGTTTGCGTCCCAAAACCAACAATGAGCAGTTCTTC.

The gene calls are TRBV7-2 and TRBJ2-2; 9 bases map to TRBD1. The germline V gene encodes CDR1 SGHTA and CDR2 FQGNSA. Unmatched junction bases numbered 6, after V lost 5 bases and J lost 5 bases. The CDR3 contains 15 residues. CDR3 sequence (DNA): TGTGCCAGCAGCGTACCGGGACAGGGAACCGGGGAGCTGTTTTTT. This codes for CASSVPGQGTGELFF.

The chain couples TRBV6-5 to TRBJ1-1; no reliable D call. CDR1 and CDR2 from the germline V gene are MNHEY and SVGAGI. This CDR3 is 12 amino acids long. With 8 bases removed from V and 7 bases from J, the gap between germline ends came to 14 bases. The DNA for the CDR3 is TGTGCCAGCCGAGATATGGAGGGTGAAGCTTTCTTT. Protein sequence: CASRDMEGEAFF.

This chain connects TRBV7-6 to TRBJ1-5; possible D gene TRBD1, 5 bases. CDR1 is SGHVS, CDR2 FNYEAQ, per germline. The CDR3 consists of 15 residues. The germline V and J ends were trimmed by 0 bases and 0 bases, with 6 bases remaining between them. DNA for the CDR3: TGTGCCAGCAGCTTAGCGGACACTAGCAATCAGCCCCAGCATTTT. Its protein is CASSLADTSNQPQHF. Variable domain in full (rest from reference TRBV7-6 and TRBJ1-5): GAGVSQSPRYKVTKRGQDVALRCDPISGHVSLYWYRQALGQGPEFLTYFNYEAQQDKSGLPNDRFSAERPEGSISTLTIQRTEQRDSAMYRCASSLADTSNQPQHFGDGTRLSIL.

The chain couples TRBV3-1 (or the pseudogene TRBV3-2) to TRBJ1-6, with 8 positions matching TRBD1. This CDR3 is built from 14 residues. Germline V gives CDR1 LGHDT, CDR2 YNNKEL (reference sequence). After removal of 10 bases from V and 6 bases from J, the junction contained 8 bases not matched to a gene. CDR3 region: CATGFGQGNSPLHF. The CDR3, as DNA: TGTGCCACCGGTTTCGGACAGGGTAATTCACCCCTCCACTTT.

CDR3 in amino acids: CASSQGRGGRRYF. CDR3 DNA: TGCGCCAGCAGCCAGGGGCGGGGGGGCCGGCGGTACTTC. The rearrangement uses TRBV4-1 and TRBJ2-7, with 9 positions matching TRBD2. Unmatched junction bases numbered 9, after V lost 3 bases and J lost 12 bases. Per the germline V gene, CDR1 is MGHRA and CDR2 is YSYEKL. The CDR3 length is 13 residues.

The chain combines TRBV11-2 with TRBJ2-7; the D gene is possibly TRBD1 (6 bases). Germline values: CDR1 SGHAT, CDR2 FQNNGV. V lost 4 bases and J lost 3, with 19 bases in between. This CDR3 has 16 residues. The CDR3 coding sequence is TGTGCCAGCAGCTATGGGGTAATAAGGGGGTACTACGAGCAGTACTTC. Its protein product is CASSYGVIRGYYEQYF.

The chain joins TRBV6-2 or TRBV6-3 to TRBJ1-2; 7 bases align to TRBD1. CDR3 size: 16 residues. Germline V gives CDR1 MNHEY, CDR2 SVGEGT. The J segment lost 3 bases and the V segment lost 2 bases, leaving 9 bases of the junction unmatched. CDR3 in amino acids: CASSYLGSTGHYGYTF. The DNA for the CDR3 is TGTGCCAGCAGTTACCTGGGCTCGACAGGGCACTATGGCTACACCTTC.

The V gene is TRBV7-2, the J gene TRBJ2-2, with D tentatively TRBD2 (5 bases). The CDR3 runs 14 residues. CDR1 and CDR2 from the germline V gene are SGHTA and FQGNSA. V lost 5 bases and J lost 3, with 10 bases in between. CDR3: CASSISEHTGELFF. The CDR3 DNA sequence: TGTGCCAGCAGCATTAGCGAGCACACCGGGGAGCTGTTTTTT.

V and J are TRBV5-6 and TRBJ1-1, with a weak D call TRBD1 (6 bases). Germline lookup yields CDR1 SGHDT and CDR2 YYEEEE. The CDR3 runs to 15 residues. V lost 5 bases to trimming and J lost 3 bases, with 17 bases between them. As DNA, the CDR3 is TGTGCCAGCAGTTACCCCAGGGGTGGGTACACTGAAGCTTTCTTT. Its translation is CASSYPRGGYTEAFF.

The V call is TRBV11-2, the J call TRBJ1-2; 8 nucleotides agree with TRBD1. Trimming at V came to 4 bases and at J to 4 bases, leaving 5 bases not matched to a gene. This CDR3 comprises 14 residues. Per germline, CDR1 SGHAT and CDR2 FQNNGV. The CDR3: CASSSGQGLYGYTF. CDR3 in DNA: TGTGCCAGCAGCTCCGGACAGGGCCTCTATGGCTACACCTTC. The full variable domain, completed using reference TRBV11-2 and TRBJ1-2, is EAGVAQSPRYKIIEKRQSVAFWCNPISGHATLYWYQQILGQGPKLLIQFQNNGVVDDSQLPKDRFSAERLKGVDSTLKIQPAKLEDSAVYLCASSSGQGLYGYTFGSGTRLTVV.

This chain uses TRBV10-3 with TRBJ1-3; 8 bases align to TRBD1. V trimming: 11 bases; J trimming: 9 bases; junction bases outside the gene matches: 9. This CDR3 region has 12 residues. From germline, CDR1 is ENHRY and CDR2 SYGVKD. CDR3 protein: CASRDRLSTIYF. The CDR3 DNA sequence: TGTGCCTCCCGGGACAGGTTATCCACCATATATTTT.

The chain uses TRBV7-9 and TRBJ1-1, with 7 bases lining up with TRBD1. V dropped 5 bases and J dropped 1; count of bases not matched to a gene: 10. Germline V gene sequence: CDR1 SEHNR, CDR2 FQNEAQ (reference sequence). This CDR3 has 16 amino acids. The CDR3 loop reads CASSQAVGTANTEAFF. For the CDR3, the DNA is TGTGCCAGCAGCCAGGCAGTCGGGACAGCGAACACTGAAGCTTTCTTT. The complete variable domain, with remaining parts taken from reference TRBV7-9 and TRBJ1-1, reads DTGVSQNPRHKITKRGQNVTFRCDPISEHNRLYWYRQTLGQGPEFLTYFQNEAQLEKSRLLSDRFSAERPKGSFSTLEIQRTEQGDSAMYLCASSQAVGTANTEAFFGQGTRLTVV.

The chain uses TRBV9 and TRBJ2-2; 14 nucleotides agree with TRBD2. Losses at the gene ends were 4 bases for V and 6 bases for J; bases not matched to a gene: 11. CDR1 is SGDLS and CDR2 is YYNGEE in the germline V gene. The CDR3 sequence is 18 residues long. CDR3 sequence reads: CASSLGLAGVERAGELFF. The CDR3 DNA follows: TGTGCCAGCAGCCTGGGACTAGCGGGGGTTGAGCGCGCCGGGGAGCTGTTTTTT.

V is TRBV5-6 and J is TRBJ2-7, with 12 nucleotides matching TRBD1. The CDR3 spans 15 residues. The germline gives CDR1 SGHDT, CDR2 YYEEEE. Losses at the gene ends were 4 bases for V and 4 bases for J; bases not matched to a gene: 6. CDR3 sequence (DNA): TGTGCCAGCAGCGCCGGGACAGGGGGCACATACGAGCAGTACTTC. Residues: CASSAGTGGTYEQYF.

This clone was detected only once. The chain's CDR3 is CASSQDGGINQPQHF. DNA for the CDR3: TGCGCCAGCAGCCAAGATGGGGGGATAAATCAGCCCCAGCATTTT. The J gene is TRBJ1-5, the V gene TRBV4-3; weak D call: TRBD1 (5 bases). V lost 0 bases and J 4 bases, leaving 10 bases between the germline ends. Germline V gene lookup returns CDR1 LGHNA and CDR2 YSLEER. The length of the CDR3 is 15 residues.